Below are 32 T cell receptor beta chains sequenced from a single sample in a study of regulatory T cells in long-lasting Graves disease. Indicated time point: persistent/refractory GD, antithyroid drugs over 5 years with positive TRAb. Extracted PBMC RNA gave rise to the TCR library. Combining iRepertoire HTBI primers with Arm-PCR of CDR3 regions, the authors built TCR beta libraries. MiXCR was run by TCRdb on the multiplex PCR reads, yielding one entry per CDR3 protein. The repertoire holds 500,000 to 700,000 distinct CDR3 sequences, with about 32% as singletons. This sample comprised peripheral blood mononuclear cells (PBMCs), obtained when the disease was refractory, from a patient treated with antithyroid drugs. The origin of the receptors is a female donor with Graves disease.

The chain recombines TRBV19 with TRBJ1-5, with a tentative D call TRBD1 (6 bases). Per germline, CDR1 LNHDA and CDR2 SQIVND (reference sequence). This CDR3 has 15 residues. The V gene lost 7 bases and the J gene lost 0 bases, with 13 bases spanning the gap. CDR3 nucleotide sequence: TGTGCCAGTAACTCCGGGACATATAGCAATCAGCCCCAGCATTTT. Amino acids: CASNSGTYSNQPQHF.

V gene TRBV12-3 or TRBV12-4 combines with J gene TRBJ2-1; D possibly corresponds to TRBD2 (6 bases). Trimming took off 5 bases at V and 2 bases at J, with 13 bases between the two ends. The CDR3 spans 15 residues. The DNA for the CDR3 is TGTGCCAGCAGTGAACCCGGGAGAGCCTACAATGAGCAGTTCTTC. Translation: CASSEPGRAYNEQFF.

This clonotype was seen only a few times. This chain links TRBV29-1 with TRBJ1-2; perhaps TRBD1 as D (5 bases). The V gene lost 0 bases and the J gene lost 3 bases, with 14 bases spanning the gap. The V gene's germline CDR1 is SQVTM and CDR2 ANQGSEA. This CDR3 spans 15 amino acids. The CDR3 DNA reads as TGCAGCGTTGAAGATAGAGGGGAATCAGACTATGGCTACACCTTC. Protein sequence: CSVEDRGESDYGYTF.

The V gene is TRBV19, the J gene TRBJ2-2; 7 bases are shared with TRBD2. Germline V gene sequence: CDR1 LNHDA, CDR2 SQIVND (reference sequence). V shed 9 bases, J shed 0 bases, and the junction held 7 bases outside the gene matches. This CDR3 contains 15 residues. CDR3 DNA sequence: TGTGCCAGACGGGGGGTAATCGCGAACACCGGGGAGCTGTTTTTT. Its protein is CARRGVIANTGELFF.

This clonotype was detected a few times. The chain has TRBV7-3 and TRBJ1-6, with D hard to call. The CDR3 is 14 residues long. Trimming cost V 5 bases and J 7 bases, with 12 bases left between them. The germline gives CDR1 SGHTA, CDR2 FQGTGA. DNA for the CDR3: TGTGCCAGCAGCACCGGGAACGGCAATTCACCCCTCCACTTT. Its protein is CASSTGNGNSPLHF.

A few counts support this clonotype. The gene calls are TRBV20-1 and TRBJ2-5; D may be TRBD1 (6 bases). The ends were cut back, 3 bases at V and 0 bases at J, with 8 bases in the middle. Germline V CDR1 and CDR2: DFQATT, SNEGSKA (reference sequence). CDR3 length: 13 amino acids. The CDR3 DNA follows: TGCAGTGCTAGCGACAGGCACCAAGAGACCCAGTACTTC. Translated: CSASDRHQETQYF.

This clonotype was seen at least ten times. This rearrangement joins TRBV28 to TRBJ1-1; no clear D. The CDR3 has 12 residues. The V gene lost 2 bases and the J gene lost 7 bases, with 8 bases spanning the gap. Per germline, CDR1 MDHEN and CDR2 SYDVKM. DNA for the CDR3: TGTGCCAGCAGTTTACGGGTTGATGAAGCTTTCTTT. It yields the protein CASSLRVDEAFF.

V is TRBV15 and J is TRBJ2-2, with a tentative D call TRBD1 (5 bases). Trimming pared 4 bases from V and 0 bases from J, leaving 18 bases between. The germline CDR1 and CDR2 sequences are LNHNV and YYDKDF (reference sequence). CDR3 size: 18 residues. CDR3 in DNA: TGTGCCACCAGCAAACGCACTAAAGACAGATCGAACACCGGGGAGCTGTTTTTT. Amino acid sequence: CATSKRTKDRSNTGELFF.

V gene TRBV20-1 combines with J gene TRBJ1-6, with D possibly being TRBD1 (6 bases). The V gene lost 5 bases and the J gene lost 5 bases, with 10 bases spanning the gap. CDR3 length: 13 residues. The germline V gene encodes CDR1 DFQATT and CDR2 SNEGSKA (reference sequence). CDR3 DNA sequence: TGCAGTGCTGCCACAGGGCATAATTCACCCCTCCACTTT. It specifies CSAATGHNSPLHF.

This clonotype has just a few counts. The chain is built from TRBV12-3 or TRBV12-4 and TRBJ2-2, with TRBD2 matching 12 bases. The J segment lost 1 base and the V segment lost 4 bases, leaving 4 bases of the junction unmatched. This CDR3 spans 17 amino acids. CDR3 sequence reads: CASSSRLAGENTGELFF. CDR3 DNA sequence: TGTGCCAGCAGTTCTAGACTAGCGGGAGAGAACACCGGGGAGCTGTTTTTT.

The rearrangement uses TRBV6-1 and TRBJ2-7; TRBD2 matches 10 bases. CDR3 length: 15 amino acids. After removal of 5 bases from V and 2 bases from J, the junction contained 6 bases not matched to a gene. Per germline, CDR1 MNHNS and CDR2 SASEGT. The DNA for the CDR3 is TGTGCCAGCAGTCCTAGAGCGGGAGGGGCCTACGAGCAGTACTTC. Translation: CASSPRAGGAYEQYF.

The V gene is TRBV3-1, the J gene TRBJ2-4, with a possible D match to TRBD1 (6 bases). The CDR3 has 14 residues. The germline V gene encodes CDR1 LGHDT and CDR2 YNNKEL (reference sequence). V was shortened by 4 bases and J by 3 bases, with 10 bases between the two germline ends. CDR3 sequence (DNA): TGTGCCAGCAGCCTACAGGGTAACAAAAACATTCAGTACTTC. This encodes CASSLQGNKNIQYF.

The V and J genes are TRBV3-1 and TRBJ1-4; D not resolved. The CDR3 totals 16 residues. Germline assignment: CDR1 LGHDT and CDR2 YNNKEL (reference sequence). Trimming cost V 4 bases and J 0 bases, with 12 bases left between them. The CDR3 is CASSLGIHATNEKLFF. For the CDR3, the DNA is TGTGCCAGCAGCCTGGGAATCCACGCAACTAATGAAAAACTGTTTTTT.

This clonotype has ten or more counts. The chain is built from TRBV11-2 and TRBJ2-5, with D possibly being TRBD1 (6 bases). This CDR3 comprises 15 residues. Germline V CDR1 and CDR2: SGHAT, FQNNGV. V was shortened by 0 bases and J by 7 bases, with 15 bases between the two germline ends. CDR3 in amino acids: CASSLEGRGIGTQYF. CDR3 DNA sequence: TGTGCCAGCAGCTTAGAGGGCAGGGGAATTGGGACCCAGTACTTC.

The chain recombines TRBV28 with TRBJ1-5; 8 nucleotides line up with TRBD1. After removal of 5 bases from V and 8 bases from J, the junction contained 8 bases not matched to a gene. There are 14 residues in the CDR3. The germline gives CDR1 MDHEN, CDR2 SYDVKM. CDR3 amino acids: CASSPTGGGKPQHF. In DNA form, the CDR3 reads TGTGCCAGCAGTCCAACAGGGGGAGGTAAGCCCCAGCATTTT.

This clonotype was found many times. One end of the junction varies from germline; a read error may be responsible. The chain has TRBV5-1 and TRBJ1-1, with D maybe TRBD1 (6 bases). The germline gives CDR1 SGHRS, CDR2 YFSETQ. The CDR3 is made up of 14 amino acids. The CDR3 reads CASSLGGMNTEAFF. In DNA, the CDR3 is TGTGCCAGCAGTTTGGGGGGCATGAACACTGAAGCTTTCTTT.

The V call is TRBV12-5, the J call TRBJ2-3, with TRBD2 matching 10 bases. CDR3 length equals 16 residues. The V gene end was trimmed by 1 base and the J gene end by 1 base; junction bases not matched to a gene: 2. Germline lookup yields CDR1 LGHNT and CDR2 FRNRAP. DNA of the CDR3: TGTGCTAGTGGTTTGGGTCTAGCGGGGGGCACAGATACGCAGTATTTT. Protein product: CASGLGLAGGTDTQYF.

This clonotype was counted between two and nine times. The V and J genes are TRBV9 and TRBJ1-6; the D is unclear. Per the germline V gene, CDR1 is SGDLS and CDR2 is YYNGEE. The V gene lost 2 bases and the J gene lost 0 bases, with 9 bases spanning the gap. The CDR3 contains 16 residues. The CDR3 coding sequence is TGTGCCAGCAGCGTTGACATGAGCTCCTATAATTCACCCCTCCACTTT. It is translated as CASSVDMSSYNSPLHF.

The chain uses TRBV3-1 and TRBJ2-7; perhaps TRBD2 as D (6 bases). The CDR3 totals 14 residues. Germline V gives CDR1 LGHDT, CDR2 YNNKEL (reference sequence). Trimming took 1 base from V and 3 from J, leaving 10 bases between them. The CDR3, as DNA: TGTGCCAGCAGCCAAGTCGTGGGACTCTACGAGCAGTACTTC. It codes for CASSQVVGLYEQYF.

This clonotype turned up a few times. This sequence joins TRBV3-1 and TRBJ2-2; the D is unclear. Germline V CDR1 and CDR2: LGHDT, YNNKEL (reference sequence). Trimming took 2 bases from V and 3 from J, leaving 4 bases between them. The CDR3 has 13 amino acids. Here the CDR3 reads CASSQKYTGELFF. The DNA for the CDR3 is TGTGCCAGCAGCCAAAAGTACACCGGGGAGCTGTTTTTT.

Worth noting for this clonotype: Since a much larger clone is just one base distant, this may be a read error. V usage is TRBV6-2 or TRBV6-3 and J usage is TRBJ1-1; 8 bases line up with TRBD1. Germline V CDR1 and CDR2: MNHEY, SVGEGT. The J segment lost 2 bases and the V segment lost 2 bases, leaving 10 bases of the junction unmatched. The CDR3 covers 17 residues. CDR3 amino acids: CASSYGGQGWGNTEAFF. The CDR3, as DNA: TGTGCCAGCAGTTACGGAGGACAGGGTTGGGGAAACACTGAAGCTTTCTTT.

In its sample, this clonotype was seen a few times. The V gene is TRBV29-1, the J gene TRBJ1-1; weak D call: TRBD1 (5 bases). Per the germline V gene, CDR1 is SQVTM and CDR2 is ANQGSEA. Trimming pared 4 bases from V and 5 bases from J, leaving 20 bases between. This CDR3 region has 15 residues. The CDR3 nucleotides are TGCAGCGTTGCGTTTCGAACCCAGGGTTCAACTGAAGCTTTCTTT. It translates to CSVAFRTQGSTEAFF.

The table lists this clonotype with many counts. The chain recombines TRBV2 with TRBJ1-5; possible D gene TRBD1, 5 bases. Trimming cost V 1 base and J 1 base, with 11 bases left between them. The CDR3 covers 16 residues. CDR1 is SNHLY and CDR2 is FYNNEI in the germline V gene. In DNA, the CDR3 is TGTGCCAGCAGTGAAGGGCGGGGGTGGAGCAATCAGCCCCAGCATTTT. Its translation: CASSEGRGWSNQPQHF.

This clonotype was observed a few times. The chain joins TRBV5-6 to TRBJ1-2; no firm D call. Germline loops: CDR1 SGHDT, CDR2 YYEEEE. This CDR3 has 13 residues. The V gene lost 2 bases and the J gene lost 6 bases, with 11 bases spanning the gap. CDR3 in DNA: TGTGCCAGCAGCTTCCCGGGGTCACATGGCTACACCTTC. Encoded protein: CASSFPGSHGYTF.

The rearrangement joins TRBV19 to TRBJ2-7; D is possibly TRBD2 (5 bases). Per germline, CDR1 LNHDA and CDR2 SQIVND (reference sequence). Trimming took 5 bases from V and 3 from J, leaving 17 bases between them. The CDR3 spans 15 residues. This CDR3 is CASSLTTKRHYEQYF. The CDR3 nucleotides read TGTGCCAGTAGTCTCACGACTAAGCGGCACTACGAGCAGTACTTC.

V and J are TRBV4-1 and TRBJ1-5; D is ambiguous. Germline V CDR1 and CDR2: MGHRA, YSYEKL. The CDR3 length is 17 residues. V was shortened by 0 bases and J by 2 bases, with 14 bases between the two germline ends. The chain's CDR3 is CASSQEGSGFGNQPQHF. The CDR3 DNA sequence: TGCGCCAGCAGCCAAGAAGGGTCAGGTTTTGGCAATCAGCCCCAGCATTTT.

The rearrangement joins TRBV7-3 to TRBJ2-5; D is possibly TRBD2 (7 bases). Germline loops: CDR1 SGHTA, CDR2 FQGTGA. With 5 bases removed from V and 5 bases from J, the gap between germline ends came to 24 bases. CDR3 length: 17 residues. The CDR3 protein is CASSVGGAQGYIETQYF. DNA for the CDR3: TGTGCCAGCAGCGTGGGAGGGGCACAGGGCTACATCGAGACCCAGTACTTC.

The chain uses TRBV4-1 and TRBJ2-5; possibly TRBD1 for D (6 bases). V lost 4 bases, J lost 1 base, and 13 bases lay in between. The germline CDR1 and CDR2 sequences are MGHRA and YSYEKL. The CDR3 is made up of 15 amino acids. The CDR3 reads CASSLNRAGQETQYF. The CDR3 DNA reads TGCGCCAGCAGCCTGAACAGGGCCGGCCAAGAGACCCAGTACTTC.

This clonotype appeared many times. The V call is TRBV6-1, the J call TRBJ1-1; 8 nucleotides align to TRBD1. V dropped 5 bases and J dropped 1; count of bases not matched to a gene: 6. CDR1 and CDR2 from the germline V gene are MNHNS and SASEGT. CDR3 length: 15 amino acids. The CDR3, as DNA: TGTGCCAGCAGTCCTGGACAGGGAAGGAACACTGAAGCTTTCTTT. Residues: CASSPGQGRNTEAFF.

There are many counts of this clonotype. In DNA, the CDR3 is TGTGCCAGCAGTCGGACAGCGACTAATTCACCCCTCCACTTT. Protein product: CASSRTATNSPLHF. The V and J genes are TRBV12-3 or TRBV12-4 and TRBJ1-6, with D possibly being TRBD1 (6 bases). The CDR3 is made up of 14 amino acids. V lost 5 bases and J 6 bases, leaving 11 bases between the germline ends.

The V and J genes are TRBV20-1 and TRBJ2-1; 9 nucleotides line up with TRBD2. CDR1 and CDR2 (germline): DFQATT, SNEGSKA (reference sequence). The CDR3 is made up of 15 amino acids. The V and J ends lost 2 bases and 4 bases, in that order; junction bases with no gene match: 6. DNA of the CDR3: TGCAGTGCTAGAAAGTATAGCGGGGGATACAATGAGCAGTTCTTC. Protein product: CSARKYSGGYNEQFF.

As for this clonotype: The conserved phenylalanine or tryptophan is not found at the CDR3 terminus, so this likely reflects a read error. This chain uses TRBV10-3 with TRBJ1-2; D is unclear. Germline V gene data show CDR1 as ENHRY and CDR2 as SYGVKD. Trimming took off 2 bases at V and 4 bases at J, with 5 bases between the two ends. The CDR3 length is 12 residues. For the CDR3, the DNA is TGTGCCATCAGTGAGAGGGCCTATGGCTACACCCTC. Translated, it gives CAISERAYGYTL.